Here is one TCR beta chain with its context. The target antigen is unknown. These data belong to a study of pediatric ulcerative colitis. Study results and limitations: Compared with controls, ulcerative colitis showed greater blood-rectum clone sharing.

Trimming shortened V by 4 bases and J by 0 bases, and 14 bases separated the two germline ends. Germline V lookup: CDR1 SGHRS, CDR2 YFSETQ. The CDR3 runs 15 residues. Sequenced by immunoSEQ multiplex PCR; TCRdb stores in-frame clones only, minus some. The sample has about 64,000 clones; around four fifths are singletons. The clonotype was recovered from a boy aged 5-17 years with moderate ulcerative colitis. Material for sequencing was blood. The V and J genes are TRBV5-1 and TRBJ2-7; a possible D gene is TRBD1 (6 bases). The CDR3 region has the DNA TGCGCCAGCAGCCCGGGACACCTTAACTCCTACGAGCAGTACTTC. Encoded protein: CASSPGHLNSYEQYF.